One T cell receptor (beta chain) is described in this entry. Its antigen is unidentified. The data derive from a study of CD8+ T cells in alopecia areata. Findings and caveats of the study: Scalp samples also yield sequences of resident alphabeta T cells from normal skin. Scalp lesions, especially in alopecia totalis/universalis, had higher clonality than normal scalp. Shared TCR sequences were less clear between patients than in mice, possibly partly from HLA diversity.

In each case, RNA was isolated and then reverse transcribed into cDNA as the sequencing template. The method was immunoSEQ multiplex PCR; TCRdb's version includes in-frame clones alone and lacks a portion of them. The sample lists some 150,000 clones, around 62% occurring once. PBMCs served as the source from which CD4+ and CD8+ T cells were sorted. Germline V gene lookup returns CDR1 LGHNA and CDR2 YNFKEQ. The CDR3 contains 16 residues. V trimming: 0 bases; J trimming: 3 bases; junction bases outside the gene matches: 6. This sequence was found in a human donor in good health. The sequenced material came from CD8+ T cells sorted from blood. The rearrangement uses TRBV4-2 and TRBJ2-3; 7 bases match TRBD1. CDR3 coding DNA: TGTGCCAGCAGCCAAGATCAGACACAGGGGACAGATACGCAGTATTTT. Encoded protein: CASSQDQTQGTDTQYF.